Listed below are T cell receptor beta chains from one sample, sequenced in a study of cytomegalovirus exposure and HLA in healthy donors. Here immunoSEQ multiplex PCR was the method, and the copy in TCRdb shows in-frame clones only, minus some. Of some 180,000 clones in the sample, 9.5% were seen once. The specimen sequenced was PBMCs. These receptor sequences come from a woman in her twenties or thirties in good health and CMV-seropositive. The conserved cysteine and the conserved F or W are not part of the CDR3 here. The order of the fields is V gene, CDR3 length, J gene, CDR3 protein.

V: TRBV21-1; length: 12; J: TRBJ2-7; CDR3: ASSLCRPTYEQY
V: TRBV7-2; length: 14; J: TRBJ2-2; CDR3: ASSSRAGGSTGELF
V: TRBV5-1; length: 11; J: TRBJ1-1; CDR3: ASSHGQGGEAF
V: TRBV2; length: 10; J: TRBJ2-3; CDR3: ASSQMADTQY
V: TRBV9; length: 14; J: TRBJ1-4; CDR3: ASSYGSGLGNEKLF
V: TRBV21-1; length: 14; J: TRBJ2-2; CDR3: ASSKAGQGNTGELF
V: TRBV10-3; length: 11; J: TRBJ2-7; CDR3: AISVLAGYEQY
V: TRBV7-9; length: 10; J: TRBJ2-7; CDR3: ASSNPGYEQY
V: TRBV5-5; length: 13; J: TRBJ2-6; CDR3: ASSLSGSGANVLT
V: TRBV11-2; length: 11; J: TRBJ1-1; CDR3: ASSLDTHTEAF
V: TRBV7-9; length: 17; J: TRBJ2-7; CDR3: ASSSAPGQGARGAYEQY
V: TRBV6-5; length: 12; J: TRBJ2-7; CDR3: ASSPPGGTDEQY
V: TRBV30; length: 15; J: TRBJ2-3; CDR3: AWTSKGLAGGVDTQY
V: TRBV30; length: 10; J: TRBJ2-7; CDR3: AWSPTGDEQY
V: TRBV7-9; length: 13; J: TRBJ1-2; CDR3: ASSFENTGIYGYT
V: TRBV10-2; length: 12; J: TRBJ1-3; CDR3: ASSPWTVGNTIY
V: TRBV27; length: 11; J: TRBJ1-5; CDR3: ASSWDINQPKH
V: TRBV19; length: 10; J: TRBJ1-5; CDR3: ASSSAMQPQH
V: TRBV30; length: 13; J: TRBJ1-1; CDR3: AWSVLDSLNTEAF
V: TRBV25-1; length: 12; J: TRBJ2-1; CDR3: ASSPPGSYNEQF
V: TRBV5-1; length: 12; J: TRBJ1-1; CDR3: ASSSTGPNTEAF
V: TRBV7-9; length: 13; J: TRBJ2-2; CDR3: ASSLSTSGTGELF
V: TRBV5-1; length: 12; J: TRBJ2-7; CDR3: ASRQTSGNREQY
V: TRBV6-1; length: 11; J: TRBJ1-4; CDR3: ASQGIYREKLF
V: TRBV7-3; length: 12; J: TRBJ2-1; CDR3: ASTNTLGGAEQF
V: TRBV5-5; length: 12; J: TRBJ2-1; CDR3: ASSLGGGRSEQF
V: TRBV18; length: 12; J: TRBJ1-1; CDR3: ASSPSAGFTEAF
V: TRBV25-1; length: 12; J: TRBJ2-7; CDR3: ASSASGSALEQY
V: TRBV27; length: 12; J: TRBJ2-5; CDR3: ASSLAGTQETQY
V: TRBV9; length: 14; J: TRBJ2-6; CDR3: ASRDFQGSGANVLT
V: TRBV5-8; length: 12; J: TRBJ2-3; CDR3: ASSFAGGADTQY
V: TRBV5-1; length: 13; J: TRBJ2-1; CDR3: ASTPTGGSDNEQF
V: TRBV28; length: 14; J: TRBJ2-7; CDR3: ASDGSRAGGNYEQY
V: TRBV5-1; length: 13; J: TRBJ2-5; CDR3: ASSLAPGNQETQY
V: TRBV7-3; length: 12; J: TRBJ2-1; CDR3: ASSLAGGGVEQF
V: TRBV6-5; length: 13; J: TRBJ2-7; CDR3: ASSYSRDSSYEQY
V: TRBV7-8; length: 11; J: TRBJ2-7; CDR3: ASSLGHSYEQY
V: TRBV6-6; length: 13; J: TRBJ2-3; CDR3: ASSYFYGRTDTQY
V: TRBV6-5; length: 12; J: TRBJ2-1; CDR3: ASRRSTSGNEQF
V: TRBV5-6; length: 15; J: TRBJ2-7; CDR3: ASSSWGGRQYPYEQY
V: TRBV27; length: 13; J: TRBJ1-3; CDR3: ASSFGGGIGNTIY
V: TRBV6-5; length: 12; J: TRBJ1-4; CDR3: ASSVDRGLEKLF
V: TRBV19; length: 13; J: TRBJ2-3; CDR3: ASSLLGAHTDTQY
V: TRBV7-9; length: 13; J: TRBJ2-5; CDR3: ASSRPRGGQETQY
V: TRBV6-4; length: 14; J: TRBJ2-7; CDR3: ASSERSGSLLGEQY
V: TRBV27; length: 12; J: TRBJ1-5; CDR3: ASSAGRSNQPQH
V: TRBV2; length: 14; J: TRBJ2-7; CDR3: ASSDIGETGGYEQY
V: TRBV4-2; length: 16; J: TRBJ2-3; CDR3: ASSQLVTRDPSTDTQY
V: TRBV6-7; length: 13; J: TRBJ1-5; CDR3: ASSYQAGGHQPQH
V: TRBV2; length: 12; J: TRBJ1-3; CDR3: ASSEAPLVDTIY
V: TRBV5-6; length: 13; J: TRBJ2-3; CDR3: ASSLLAGVTDTQY
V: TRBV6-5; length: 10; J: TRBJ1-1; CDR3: ASSGNRDWAF
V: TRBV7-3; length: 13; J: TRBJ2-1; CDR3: ASSLMGTSVNEQF
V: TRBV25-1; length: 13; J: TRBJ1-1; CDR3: ASSEWAGVGTEAF